The next 30 T cell receptor beta chains were all read from a single sample in a study of post-analysis software for immune sequencing data. Study findings and constraints: With TRBV5-6, TRBV5-1 and TRBV20-1 included, roughly five TRBV segments were more frequent in patients than in controls.

The TCR beta cDNA libraries contained unique molecular identifiers. TCRdb redid the calling of the PCR reads with MiXCR, one entry per CDR3 protein. The table shows 150,000 to 200,000 distinct CDR3 sequences, with about 30% occurring only once. These receptors' antigens are unknown. Sequencing input: blood. Source of these receptors: a girl aged 5 to 17 with multiple sclerosis.

This chain joins TRBV3-1 and TRBJ2-1; 9 nucleotides line up with TRBD2. J lost 8 bases, V lost 0 bases, and 11 bases had no gene match. From germline, CDR1 is LGHDT and CDR2 YNNKEL (reference sequence). The CDR3 sequence is 17 residues long. CDR3 DNA: TGTGCCAGCAGCCAAGAAAAGGACTCCGGGACTAGCTATGAGCAGTTCTTC. This sequence encodes CASSQEKDSGTSYEQFF.

This chain links TRBV20-1 with TRBJ1-6, with D perhaps TRBD1 (5 bases). Trimming shortened V by 5 bases and J by 13 bases, and 18 bases separated the two germline ends. From germline, CDR1 is DFQATT and CDR2 SNEGSKA (reference sequence). This CDR3 region has 13 residues. The CDR3 DNA is TGCAGTGCTCACCGGGACCCCCAAGGGCCCCTCCACTTT. Translating gives CSAHRDPQGPLHF.

The rearrangement links TRBV20-1 to TRBJ1-1, with D perhaps TRBD1 (6 bases). This CDR3 spans 15 amino acids. Germline V gene sequence: CDR1 DFQATT, CDR2 SNEGSKA (reference sequence). Trimming left V 0 bases short and J 1 base short, with 12 bases between. CDR3 residues: CSARDPGQQNTEAFF. In DNA, the CDR3 is TGCAGTGCTAGAGACCCTGGACAGCAGAACACTGAAGCTTTCTTT.

The chain combines TRBV11-1 with TRBJ2-1; 10 bases map to TRBD2. Unmatched junction bases numbered 9, after V lost 5 bases and J lost 8 bases. The CDR3 is 15 residues long. In germline, CDR1 is SGHAT, CDR2 FQDESV (reference sequence). The CDR3 DNA sequence: TGTGCCAGCAGCATTCCTAGCGGGAGTTACGATGAGCAGTTCTTC. This codes for CASSIPSGSYDEQFF.

The sample holds many counts of this clonotype. V is TRBV9 and J is TRBJ2-7, with 9 bases aligning to TRBD2. The ends lost 4 bases at V and 6 bases at J; junction bases unmatched: 8. The CDR3 runs 14 residues. Germline CDR1 reads SGDLS; CDR2 reads YYNGEE. The CDR3 is CASSNLAGVGEQYF. The CDR3 DNA sequence: TGTGCCAGCAGCAACTTAGCGGGAGTTGGCGAGCAGTACTTC.

This clonotype was found a few times. The genes are TRBV7-9 and TRBJ2-5, with TRBD2 matching 12 bases. The CDR3 is 16 residues long. Germline lookup yields CDR1 SEHNR and CDR2 FQNEAQ (reference sequence). With 5 bases clipped from V and 1 base from J, the junction kept 5 bases outside the gene matches. This CDR3 reads CASSPGLAGFQETQYF. The CDR3 coding sequence is TGTGCCAGCAGCCCGGGACTAGCGGGTTTCCAAGAGACCCAGTACTTC.

The chain is built from TRBV20-1 and TRBJ2-4; D may be TRBD1 or TRBD2 (5 bases each). TRBJ2-5 explains the end of the DNA better; the J call may be wrong. Germline V gives CDR1 DFQATT, CDR2 SNEGSKA (reference sequence). The CDR3 runs 15 residues. This CDR3 reads CSAILGEPGQETQYF. The CDR3 bases are TGCAGTGCTATTCTGGGGGAGCCAGGTCAAGAGACCCAGTACTTC.

At least ten counts were recorded for this clonotype. The chain links TRBV29-1 to TRBJ1-4; D is unclear. The V and J ends lost 6 bases and 1 base respectively, with 6 bases between them. The CDR3 consists of 12 residues. Looked up from germline, CDR1 is SQVTM and CDR2 is ANQGSEA. The CDR3 region has the DNA TGCAGCGTCGGTATAACTAATGAAAAACTGTTTTTT. Amino acids: CSVGITNEKLFF.

Of note for this clonotype: A much larger clone differs from this one at a single base, so this may be a read error. The chain links TRBV11-3 to TRBJ2-4; D is ambiguous. The CDR3 has 13 residues. Germline values: CDR1 SGHNT, CDR2 YENEEA. Trimming pared 4 bases from V and 13 bases from J, leaving 17 bases between. CDR3 DNA sequence: TGTGCCAGCAGCTCGACGATGTACAATGAGCAGTACTTC. This encodes CASSSTMYNEQYF.

The chain recombines TRBV21-1 with TRBJ1-5; the table's TRBD1 call for D was not verified on the DNA. TRBV21-1 is a documented pseudogene. The CDR3 spans 19 residues. The CDR3, as DNA: TGTGCCAGCAGCATCCCCACGGGACAGGGGGCGAATAGCAATCAGCCCCAGCATTTT. It codes for CASSIPTGQGANSNQPQHF.

As for this clonotype: A much bigger clone sits one base away, suggesting this may be a read error. The J gene is TRBJ1-2, the V gene TRBV6-5; the D gene is possibly TRBD1 (5 bases). The germline V gene has CDR1 MNHEY and CDR2 SVGAGI. This CDR3 spans 13 amino acids. CDR3 in amino acids: CASSSDSNYGHTF. DNA of the CDR3: TGTGCCAGCAGCTCTGACAGCAACTATGGCCACACCTTC.

V is TRBV7-2 and J is TRBJ2-5; D is unclear. Trimming removed 1 base at V and 4 bases at J, with 10 bases between. CDR1 is SGHTA, CDR2 FQGNSA, per germline. This CDR3 is built from 14 residues. DNA for the CDR3: TGTGCCAGCAGCTTAGTGGGCGGTGGAGAGACCCAGTACTTC. This sequence encodes CASSLVGGGETQYF.

The J gene is TRBJ2-5, the V gene TRBV12-3 or TRBV12-4; D perhaps matches TRBD1 (6 bases). V gave up 5 bases and J gave up 4 bases, with 14 bases separating them. This CDR3 is built from 14 residues. CDR3 protein: CASSPTGSGETQYF. CDR3 DNA: TGTGCCAGCAGTCCCACAGGGTCTGGAGAGACCCAGTACTTC.

This clonotype came up a few times. The J gene is TRBJ2-4, the V gene TRBV11-2, with D tentatively TRBD1 (5 bases). The DNA matches TRBJ2-7 better at its end, which makes the J call doubtful. Germline CDR1 and CDR2: SGHAT and FQNNGV. The CDR3 runs 12 residues. The chain's CDR3 is CASSIRVYEQYF. The CDR3 nucleotides read TGTGCCAGCAGCATCAGGGTCTACGAGCAGTACTTC.

This clonotype was recorded a few times. The rearrangement links TRBV7-2 to TRBJ1-5, with D unresolved. Trimming took off 2 bases at V and 1 base at J, with 9 bases between the two ends. Germline V gene lookup returns CDR1 SGHTA and CDR2 FQGNSA. The CDR3 extends over 15 amino acids. The CDR3 region has the DNA TGTGCCAGCAGCTTATGGGTTTCCAGCAATCAGCCCCAGCATTTT. This sequence encodes CASSLWVSSNQPQHF.

This clonotype was detected a few times. V is TRBV5-5 and J is TRBJ1-1; TRBD1 might be the D (6 bases). CDR1 SGHKS and CDR2 YYEKEE come from the germline V gene (reference sequence). The CDR3 spans 16 residues. Trimming shortened V by 0 bases and J by 4 bases, and 16 bases separated the two germline ends. The CDR3 coding sequence is TGTGCCAGCAGCTTGGCCTGGGGGGGGCAGGGCACTGAAGCTTTCTTT. Residues: CASSLAWGGQGTEAFF. Full variable domain (rest looked up from reference TRBV5-5 and TRBJ1-1): DAGVTQSPTHLIKTRGQQVTLRCSPISGHKSVSWYQQVLGQGPQFIFQYYEKEERGRGNFPDRFSARQFPNYSSELNVNALLLGDSALYLCASSLAWGGQGTEAFFGQGTRLTVV.

This chain joins TRBV6-5 and TRBJ2-6, with D unclear. CDR1 MNHEY and CDR2 SVGAGI come from the germline V gene. V was clipped by 2 bases and J by 0 bases, with 8 bases between them. The CDR3 length is 16 residues. The CDR3 sequence is CASSYEVYSGANVLTF. The CDR3 region has the DNA TGTGCCAGCAGTTACGAGGTTTACTCTGGGGCCAACGTCCTGACTTTC.

The V and J genes are TRBV12-5 and TRBJ2-1, with TRBD2 matching over 14 bases. Trimming cost V 6 bases and J 15 bases; bases outside gene matches: 7. Germline V lookup: CDR1 LGHNT, CDR2 FRNRAP. The CDR3 consists of 13 residues. CDR3 amino acids: CASGLGLAGGPFF. CDR3 in DNA: TGTGCTAGTGGCCTCGGACTAGCGGGAGGACCGTTCTTC.

The chain links TRBV7-9 to TRBJ2-5, with D perhaps TRBD1 (5 bases). The germline V and J ends were trimmed by 6 bases and 3 bases, with 8 bases remaining between them. CDR1 is SEHNR, CDR2 FQNEAQ, per germline (reference sequence). The CDR3 is 12 residues long. The CDR3: CASSWGEETQYF. The CDR3 nucleotides read TGTGCCAGCAGTTGGGGCGAAGAGACCCAGTACTTC.

The chain carries TRBV11-2 and TRBJ2-1, with 7 bases identical to TRBD2. The CDR3 is 15 residues long. With 7 bases clipped from V and 4 bases from J, the junction kept 10 bases outside the gene matches. The V gene's germline CDR1 is SGHAT and CDR2 FQNNGV. The CDR3 sequence is CASTSVGREYNEQFF. CDR3 nucleotides: TGTGCCAGCACCTCTGTCGGGCGGGAGTACAATGAGCAGTTCTTC. The full variable domain, its missing parts supplied by reference TRBV11-2 and TRBJ2-1, is EAGVAQSPRYKIIEKRQSVAFWCNPISGHATLYWYQQILGQGPKLLIQFQNNGVVDDSQLPKDRFSAERLKGVDSTLKIQPAKLEDSAVYLCASTSVGREYNEQFFGPGTRLTVL.

This chain joins TRBV10-3 and TRBJ2-7; either TRBD1 or TRBD2 may fit D (5 bases each). Deletions cut 6 bases from V and 2 bases from J, with 20 bases between. CDR3 length: 16 residues. CDR1 and CDR2 (germline): ENHRY, SYGVKD. The CDR3 sequence is CAIRKTRGRDTYEQYF. The CDR3 DNA reads as TGTGCCATCAGGAAAACCCGGGGCAGGGATACCTACGAGCAGTACTTC.

Comment on this clonotype: This may arise from a read error, as a much more abundant clone is one base away. The rearrangement links TRBV27 to TRBJ2-7; weak D call: TRBD1 (6 bases). The CDR3 is 13 residues long. The V gene's germline CDR1 is MNHEY and CDR2 SMNVEV (reference sequence). CDR3 nucleotide sequence: TGTGCCGGCAGTCGTGGGACAACCTACGAGCAGTACTTC. Amino acid sequence: CAGSRGTTYEQYF.

Turning to this clonotype: Being one base from a much bigger clone, this may be a read error. The rearrangement uses TRBV5-4 and TRBJ2-5; D may be TRBD1 (6 bases). CDR3 length: 16 residues. Looked up from germline, CDR1 is SGHNT and CDR2 is YYREEE (reference sequence). Trimming left V 4 bases short and J 11 bases short, with 27 bases between. CDR3 residues: CASSTLRDTMLWEQYF. CDR3 sequence (DNA): TGTGCCAGCAGCACCCTCCGGGACACGATGCTCTGGGAGCAGTACTTC.

This clonotype has just a few counts. The chain couples TRBV12-3 or TRBV12-4 to TRBJ1-1; 7 nucleotides agree with TRBD1. CDR3 length: 13 amino acids. V was pared by 6 bases and J by 4 bases, with 5 bases of the junction left unmatched. The CDR3, as DNA: TGTGCCAGCAGCCGACAGGGAACCACTGAAGCTTTCTTT. Translated: CASSRQGTTEAFF.

This clonotype was seen many times. V usage is TRBV28 and J usage is TRBJ2-1, with 11 bases identical to TRBD2. The CDR3 consists of 16 residues. CDR1 is MDHEN, CDR2 SYDVKM, per germline. Trimming removed 5 bases from V and 8 bases from J; junction bases left unmatched: 11. Written as DNA, the CDR3 is TGTGCCAGCAGTCAAGATAGCGGGAGGGCTCAGTATGAGCAGTTCTTC. The encoded protein is CASSQDSGRAQYEQFF. The full variable domain, its missing parts supplied by reference TRBV28 and TRBJ2-1, is DVKVTQSSRYLVKRTGEKVFLECVQDMDHENMFWYRQDPGLGLRLIYFSYDVKMKEKGDIPEGYSVSREKKERFSLILESASTNQTSMYLCASSQDSGRAQYEQFFGPGTRLTVL.

A remark on this clonotype: A read error may be the cause here, since a much bigger clone is one base away. The chain is built from TRBV28 and TRBJ2-7; D gene unclear. The germline V gene has CDR1 MDHEN and CDR2 SYDVKM. The CDR3 runs 11 residues. CDR3 in amino acids: CASSFRTERYF. DNA for the CDR3: TGTGCCAGCAGTTTCAGGACCGAGCGGTACTTC. The complete variable domain, with remaining parts taken from reference TRBV28 and TRBJ2-7, reads DVKVTQSSRYLVKRTGEKVFLECVQDMDHENMFWYRQDPGLGLRLIYFSYDVKMKEKGDIPEGYSVSREKKERFSLILESASTNQTSMYLCASSFRTERYFGPGTRLTVT.

The rearrangement links TRBV14 to TRBJ1-6; TRBD1 agrees at 8 bases. Trimming at V came to 6 bases and at J to 6 bases, leaving 10 bases not matched to a gene. The germline gives CDR1 SGHDN, CDR2 FVKESK. The CDR3 runs 16 residues. This CDR3 reads CASSRRTGTPNSPLHF. CDR3 sequence (DNA): TGTGCCAGCAGTCGACGGACAGGGACACCTAATTCACCCCTCCACTTT.

There are many counts of this clonotype. The chain combines TRBV27 with TRBJ2-5; 13 bases are shared with TRBD2. Germline CDR1 is MNHEY and CDR2 is SMNVEV (reference sequence). This CDR3 is built from 15 residues. The V gene end was trimmed by 7 bases and the J gene end by 2 bases; junction bases not matched to a gene: 4. CDR3 amino acids: CASTPTSGRQETQYF. As DNA, the CDR3 is TGTGCCAGCACCCCGACTAGCGGGAGGCAAGAGACCCAGTACTTC.

For this clonotype: A read error is possible here, since a much larger clone lies one base away. This chain uses TRBV18 with TRBJ2-1; a possible D gene is TRBD1 (6 bases). Trimming left V 8 bases short and J 6 bases short, with 14 bases between. Germline CDR1 and CDR2: KGHSH and LQKENI. The CDR3 extends over 13 amino acids. The CDR3 DNA is TGTGCCAGCCCCCCCACAGGGTTCAATGAGCAGTTCTTC. Translating it yields CASPPTGFNEQFF.

Remarks on this clonotype: This may be a read error: a much more frequent sequence differs by one nucleotide. The J gene is TRBJ2-1, the V gene TRBV7-2; D is ambiguous. The CDR3 runs to 12 residues. Trimming cost V 3 bases and J 12 bases, with 12 bases left between them. Germline lookup yields CDR1 SGHTA and CDR2 FQGNSA. The CDR3 coding sequence is TGTGCCAGCAGCTTTTTAGCCTATGGGCAGTTCTTC. The encoded protein is CASSFLAYGQFF.